A single sample is the source of the 21 T cell receptor beta chains below, sequenced in a study of identical twins. TCRdb fed the 5' RACE reads into MiXCR, producing one record per CDR3 protein. Of around 530,000 distinct CDR3 sequences in the sample, roughly 15% were seen once. These data were likewise used in another study, on yellow fever vaccine responses in identical twins.

What was sequenced was CD4+ T cells sorted from blood. These receptors all come from a woman aged 18-29 years in good health.

In its sample, this clonotype was seen a few times. This chain uses TRBV18 with TRBJ2-7; D is tentatively TRBD1 or TRBD2 (5 bases each). CDR3 size: 18 residues. Per the germline V gene, CDR1 is KGHSH and CDR2 is LQKENI. Between the trimmed V and J ends, which lost 3 bases and 4 bases, there was a span of 25 bases. The CDR3 loop reads CASSPIGTQSFGGYEQYF. The CDR3 DNA is TGTGCCAGCTCACCCATCGGGACCCAATCATTCGGTGGTTACGAGCAGTACTTC.

The chain has TRBV10-3 and TRBJ2-5; D gene unclear. The germline V and J ends were trimmed by 4 bases and 2 bases, with 11 bases remaining between them. The germline V gene has CDR1 ENHRY and CDR2 SYGVKD. The CDR3 sequence is 14 residues long. The CDR3, as DNA: TGTGCCATCAGTGGATCAGCAAATCAAGAGACCCAGTACTTC. Residues: CAISGSANQETQYF.

V is TRBV12-3 or TRBV12-4 and J is TRBJ2-7; D unresolved. The CDR3 contains 16 residues. The ends were cut back, 5 bases at V and 4 bases at J, with 21 bases in the middle. The DNA for the CDR3 is TGTGCCAGCAGTCCCAATCAGCGAGGAATCTCTTACGAGCAGTACGTC. Its translation: CASSPNQRGISYEQYV.

The chain is built from TRBV7-3 and TRBJ2-3; 9 positions match TRBD2. The germline CDR1 and CDR2 sequences are SGHTA and FQGTGA. This CDR3 region has 17 residues. Unmatched junction bases numbered 12, after V lost 5 bases and J lost 3 bases. This CDR3 is CASSPSGGRAGTDTQYF. In DNA, the CDR3 is TGTGCCAGCAGCCCCTCCGGCGGGAGGGCCGGGACAGATACGCAGTATTTT.

The J gene is TRBJ2-3, the V gene TRBV5-1, with 7 bases matching TRBD2. Germline CDR1 SGHRS, CDR2 YFSETQ. Trimming removed 0 bases from V and 0 bases from J; junction bases left unmatched: 4. The CDR3 length is 16 residues. The CDR3 protein is CASSLGGSGSTDTQYF. The CDR3 coding sequence is TGCGCCAGCAGCTTGGGGGGTAGCGGGAGCACAGATACGCAGTATTTT.

CDR3 sequence reads: CASSPSLAGTDTQYF. The CDR3 DNA is TGTGCCAGCAGCCCCTCCCTAGCGGGGACAGATACGCAGTATTTT. This rearrangement joins TRBV3-1 to TRBJ2-3, with 9 bases that match TRBD2. The germline V gene encodes CDR1 LGHDT and CDR2 YNNKEL (reference sequence). The V gene end was trimmed by 4 bases and the J gene end by 3 bases; junction bases not matched to a gene: 5. This CDR3 contains 15 residues.

This clonotype has only a few counts. The rearrangement joins TRBV7-9 to TRBJ1-1; no clear D gene. In germline, CDR1 is SEHNR, CDR2 FQNEAQ (reference sequence). V was trimmed by 5 bases and J by 7 bases, leaving 14 bases between them. This CDR3 region has 13 residues. The CDR3 region is CASSPVPNGEAFF. The CDR3 DNA follows: TGTGCCAGCAGCCCCGTACCTAACGGTGAAGCTTTCTTT.

The genes are TRBV10-2 and TRBJ2-2; D uncertain. The CDR3 consists of 14 residues. Trimming left V 7 bases short and J 6 bases short, with 15 bases between. CDR1 is WSHSY and CDR2 is SAAADI in the germline V gene. CDR3 DNA sequence: TGCGCCAGCACTCCGACCAGTTCTTCCGGGGAGCTGTTTTTT. It encodes CASTPTSSSGELFF.

The CDR3 here is CASSQVAGMNTEAFF. DNA for the CDR3: TGCGCCAGCAGCCAAGTGGCCGGCATGAACACTGAAGCTTTCTTT. The V and J genes are TRBV4-1 and TRBJ1-1; D is uncertain. V lost 1 base, J lost 0 bases, and 9 bases lay in between. Germline CDR1 is MGHRA and CDR2 is YSYEKL. This CDR3 spans 15 amino acids.

This chain joins TRBV20-1 and TRBJ1-2; D unresolved. CDR1 is DFQATT, CDR2 SNEGSKA, per germline (reference sequence). The CDR3 is made up of 13 amino acids. Trimming removed 6 bases at V and 8 bases at J, with 19 bases between. For the CDR3, the DNA is TGCAGTGCCTCAGATTCCACCCATTGGGGCTACACCTTC. Translated, it gives CSASDSTHWGYTF.

This clonotype was counted only a few times. The CDR3 DNA reads as TGTGCCAGCACCCCGGTGGCAGTCGATGAGCAGTTCTTC. Translation: CASTPVAVDEQFF. The chain recombines TRBV5-5 with TRBJ2-1; D is undetermined. The CDR3 has 13 residues. Trimming pared 6 bases from V and 8 bases from J, leaving 15 bases between. Germline V gives CDR1 SGHKS, CDR2 YYEKEE (reference sequence). Variable domain in full (rest from reference TRBV5-5 and TRBJ2-1): DAGVTQSPTHLIKTRGQQVTLRCSPISGHKSVSWYQQVLGQGPQFIFQYYEKEERGRGNFPDRFSARQFPNYSSELNVNALLLGDSALYLCASTPVAVDEQFFGPGTRLTVL.

The chain couples TRBV27 to TRBJ1-2; TRBD1 aligns across 7 bases. The trim removed 5 bases at V and 2 bases at J, leaving 11 bases unmatched. CDR1 is MNHEY, CDR2 SMNVEV, per germline (reference sequence). The CDR3 is 16 residues long. Here the CDR3 DNA reads TGTGCCAGCAGTCCCATCGGTAGGGGGCGAAACTATGGCTACACCTTC. This encodes CASSPIGRGRNYGYTF.

The rearrangement uses TRBV5-1 and TRBJ2-2, with 8 bases fitting TRBD1. Germline V CDR1 and CDR2: SGHRS, YFSETQ. The CDR3 loop spans 15 amino acids. V trimming: 2 bases; J trimming: 8 bases; junction bases outside the gene matches: 8. The CDR3 here is CASSFTPDRGGELFF. The CDR3 region has the DNA TGCGCCAGCAGCTTCACACCCGACAGGGGTGGGGAGCTGTTTTTT. Looking up the rest from reference TRBV5-1 and TRBJ2-2 gives the full variable domain: KAGVTQTPRYLIKTRGQQVTLSCSPISGHRSVSWYQQTPGQGLQFLFEYFSETQRNKGNFPGRFSGRQFSNSRSEMNVSTLELGDSALYLCASSFTPDRGGELFFGEGSRLTVL.

As to this clonotype: The junction departs from germline at one end; a sequencing error may be responsible. This sequence joins TRBV7-9 and TRBJ2-1; D uncertain. This CDR3 has 14 residues. Looked up from germline, CDR1 is SEHNR and CDR2 is FQNEAQ (reference sequence). The CDR3 here is CACSLSLLWNEQFF. The CDR3 DNA follows: TGTGCCTGCAGCTTAAGTTTACTCTGGAATGAGCAGTTCTTC.

This clonotype occurred a few times. The V and J genes are TRBV3-1 and TRBJ2-1, with TRBD2 matching 8 bases. Germline-derived CDR1 and CDR2 are LGHDT and YNNKEL (reference sequence). The V gene end was trimmed by 4 bases and the J gene end by 4 bases; junction bases not matched to a gene: 6. The CDR3 totals 15 residues. The CDR3 DNA reads TGTGCCAGCAGCCTCCGACTAGCGCTATACAATGAGCAGTTCTTC. Encoded protein: CASSLRLALYNEQFF.

This chain uses TRBV5-6 with TRBJ1-1, with 7 positions matching TRBD1. This CDR3 region has 15 residues. Per the germline V gene, CDR1 is SGHDT and CDR2 is YYEEEE. The V segment lost 5 bases and the J segment 1 base; nucleotides outside the gene matches: 8. The CDR3 DNA reads as TGTGCCAGCAGTTCGATCAGGGGGTGGAACACTGAAGCTTTCTTT. This encodes CASSSIRGWNTEAFF.

V is TRBV3-1 and J is TRBJ2-1; the match to TRBD2 covers 13 bases. This CDR3 spans 15 amino acids. The V and J ends lost 3 bases and 7 bases, in that order; junction bases with no gene match: 3. Germline loops: CDR1 LGHDT, CDR2 YNNKEL (reference sequence). The CDR3: CASSQRTSGRNEQFF. CDR3 DNA: TGTGCCAGCAGCCAGAGGACTAGCGGGAGAAATGAGCAGTTCTTC.

In its sample, this clonotype was seen a few times. The rearrangement joins TRBV18 to TRBJ2-3; D possibly corresponds to TRBD2 (5 bases). This CDR3 is built from 17 residues. V was pared by 0 bases and J by 2 bases, with 15 bases between. CDR1 is KGHSH and CDR2 is LQKENI in the germline V gene. CDR3 in amino acids: CASSPPTRRVATDTQYF. Written as DNA, the CDR3 is TGTGCCAGCTCACCACCCACTAGGCGAGTGGCCACAGATACGCAGTATTTT.

The chain carries TRBV7-9 and TRBJ2-1; tentatively, D is TRBD1 (6 bases). This CDR3 spans 15 amino acids. V lost 5 bases and J 5 bases, leaving 16 bases between the germline ends. Germline CDR1 reads SEHNR; CDR2 reads FQNEAQ (reference sequence). The DNA for the CDR3 is TGTGCCAGCAGCACCTTTGTCGGGGACAACAATGAGCAGTTCTTC. Translation gives CASSTFVGDNNEQFF.

This chain links TRBV5-1 with TRBJ2-5; 10 bases match TRBD2. The junction had 10 bases not matched to a gene; V was cut back by 0 bases and J by 5 bases. CDR1 is SGHRS, CDR2 YFSETQ, per germline. This CDR3 region has 17 residues. The CDR3 DNA reads TGCGCCAGCAGCTTGGTCCCTCGAAGCGGGGGGGCGGAGACCCAGTACTTC. Amino acids: CASSLVPRSGGAETQYF.

This clonotype has only a few counts. The genes are TRBV20-1 and TRBJ1-6; D remains ambiguous. Trimming removed 3 bases at V and 7 bases at J, with 7 bases between. The CDR3 covers 12 residues. Germline V lookup: CDR1 DFQATT, CDR2 SNEGSKA (reference sequence). CDR3 sequence: CSASGSNSPLHF. The DNA for the CDR3 is TGCAGTGCTAGCGGGTCAAATTCACCCCTCCACTTT.